Listed below are T cell receptor beta chains from one sample, sequenced in a study of beta chain features in type 1 diabetes. Clones were sequenced by immunoSEQ multiplex PCR, and TCRdb holds only the in-frame ones, with some missing. Of approximately 150,000 clones in the sample, more than 10% were seen once. What was sequenced was central memory CD4+ T cells from blood. These receptors were collected from a man between 18 and 29 years old with type 1 diabetes. CDR3s include the opening cysteine and the closing phenylalanine or tryptophan. The D gene is left open where the match is weak. Clone size is not always given. Where it is, it says once, few, many or a class for expanded clones.

>.|TRBJ1-5|TRBV28|few
CASSLNGLNQPQHF
TGTGCCAGCAGTTTGAACGGGCTCAATCAGCCCCAGCATTTT
>.|TRBJ1-6|TRBV18|.
CASSPIQDNSPLHF
TGTGCCAGCTCACCGATACAGGATAATTCACCCCTCCACTTT
>.|TRBJ1-2|TRBV7-9|.
CASHPQGSYGYTF
TGTGCCAGCCACCCACAGGGATCCTATGGCTACACCTTC
>.|TRBJ2-3|TRBV4-2|.
CASSQVSSTDTQYF
TGTGCCAGCAGCCAAGTCTCTAGCACAGATACGCAGTATTTT
>.|TRBJ1-1|TRBV2|few
CATLDRALNTEAFF
TGTGCCACTCTGGACAGAGCCTTGAACACTGAAGCTTTCTTT
>.|TRBJ2-5|TRBV19|.
CASSRGLQETQYF
TGTGCCAGTAGTCGCGGACTACAAGAGACCCAGTACTTC
>TRBD1|TRBJ1-5|TRBV28|.
CASKETGGFQPQHF
TGTGCCAGCAAAGAGACAGGGGGATTTCAGCCCCAGCATTTT
>.|TRBJ2-6|TRBV6-1|.
CASSEALWGSGANVLTF
TGTGCCAGCAGTGAAGCTCTATGGGGTTCAGGGGCCAACGTCCTGACTTTC
>.|TRBJ2-1|TRBV7-8|.
CASSLDRLNEQFF
TGTGCCAGCAGCTTAGACCGTCTCAATGAGCAGTTCTTC
>.|TRBJ2-5|TRBV6-1|.
CASSEVGEAARTQYF
TGTGCCAGCAGTGAGGTCGGAGAGGCGGCCCGGACCCAGTACTTC
>TRBD1|TRBJ2-7|TRBV7-9|few
CASSAGDRGPYEQYF
TGTGCCAGCAGCGCAGGGGACAGGGGACCCTACGAGCAGTACTTC
>.|TRBJ1-2|TRBV14|.
CASSPTDGRSYGYTF
TGTGCCAGCAGCCCAACGGACGGGAGATCCTATGGCTACACCTTC
>TRBD1|TRBJ1-4|TRBV7-9|.
CASIPGQGGEKLFF
TGTGCCAGCATCCCGGGACAGGGCGGCGAAAAACTGTTTTTT
>TRBD1|TRBJ2-1|TRBV5-1|many
CASSPGTDYNEQFF
TGCGCCAGCAGCCCCGGGACAGACTACAATGAGCAGTTCTTC
>.|TRBJ1-3|TRBV10-3|few
CATTVQGSGNTIYF
TGTGCCACGACGGTACAGGGCTCTGGAAACACCATATATTTT
>.|TRBJ2-7|TRBV2|.
CASRQGGRVTYEQYF
TGTGCCAGCAGACAGGGCGGCAGGGTCACCTACGAGCAGTACTTC